This T cell receptor beta chain was captured by sequencing in a study of patients and donors after allogeneic stem cell transplantation. CDR3 length equals 13 residues. Germline V gene sequence: CDR1 SGHRS, CDR2 YFSETQ. Germline trimming cut 0 bases from V and 6 bases from J; bases unmatched to any gene: 2. TCRdb redid the calling of the RT-PCR reads with MiXCR, one entry per CDR3 protein. This sample yields about 400,000 distinct CDR3 sequences, of which more than 15% are seen a single time; 7% to 7.5% belongs to the top ten. In its sample, this clonotype was seen a few times. The clonotype originates from a human donor who was either an allogeneic HSCT recipient or a stem cell or donor lymphocyte infusion donor (not recorded which). It is not recorded whose cells these are; they may come from a transplant donor. Sequencing was performed on blood, either unsorted or a sorted T cell fraction (not recorded which). The chain employs TRBV5-1 and TRBJ2-7; TRBD1 matches at 8 bases. The DNA of the CDR3 is TGCGCCAGCAGCTTGGAGGACAGGGTCGAGCAGTACTTC. Residues: CASSLEDRVEQYF.